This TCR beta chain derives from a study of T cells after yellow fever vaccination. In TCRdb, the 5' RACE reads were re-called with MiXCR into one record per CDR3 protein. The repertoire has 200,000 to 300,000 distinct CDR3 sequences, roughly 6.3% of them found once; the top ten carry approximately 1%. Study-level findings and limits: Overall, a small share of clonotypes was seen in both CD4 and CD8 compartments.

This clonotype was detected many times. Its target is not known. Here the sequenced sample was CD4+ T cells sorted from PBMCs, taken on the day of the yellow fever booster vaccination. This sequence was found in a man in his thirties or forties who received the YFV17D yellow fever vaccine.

This CDR3 reads CASSSRRGDEQYF. For the CDR3, the DNA is TGCGCCAGCAGCTCGCGGAGGGGGGACGAGCAGTACTTC. V is TRBV5-1 and J is TRBJ2-7, with D perhaps being TRBD1 or TRBD2 (6 bases each). V lost 3 bases, J lost 5 bases, and 12 bases lay in between. The CDR3 has 13 residues. CDR1 and CDR2 (germline): SGHRS, YFSETQ.